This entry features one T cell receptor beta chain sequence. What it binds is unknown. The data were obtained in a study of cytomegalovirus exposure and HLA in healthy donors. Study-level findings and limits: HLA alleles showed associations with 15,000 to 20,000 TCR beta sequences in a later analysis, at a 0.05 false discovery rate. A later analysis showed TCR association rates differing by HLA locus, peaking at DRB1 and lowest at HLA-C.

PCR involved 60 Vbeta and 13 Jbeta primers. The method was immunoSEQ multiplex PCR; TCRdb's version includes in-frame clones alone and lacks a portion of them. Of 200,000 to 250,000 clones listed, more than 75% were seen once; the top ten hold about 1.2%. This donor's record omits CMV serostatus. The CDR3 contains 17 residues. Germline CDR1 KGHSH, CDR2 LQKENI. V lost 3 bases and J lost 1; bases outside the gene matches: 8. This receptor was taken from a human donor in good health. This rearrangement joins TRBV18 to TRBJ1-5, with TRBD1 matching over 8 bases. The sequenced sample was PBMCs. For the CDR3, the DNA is TGTGCCAGCTCACCGGGACAGGATAAGGCGAGCAATCAGCCCCAGCATTTT. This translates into CASSPGQDKASNQPQHF.